The present T cell receptor beta chain was sequenced within a study of cytotoxic CD8 clonotypes in ibrutinib-treated CLL. At the level of the study: Each sample contained, on average, roughly 260,000 productive templates and roughly 100,000 productive rearrangements.

Data came from immunoSEQ multiplex PCR; TCRdb stores just in-frame clones and leaves some out. The sample holds fewer than 300,000 clones, less than 85% seen once. A word on this clone: Its antigen is still unknown.

Study results and caveats: Clonality was higher at ibrutinib response and returned toward baseline at progression. Public clonotypes were seen rarely and were contracted or stable on treatment. Baseline values of clonality outstripped age-matched healthy donors and followed circulating CD8+ T-cell counts.

V lost 9 bases to trimming and J lost 2 bases, with 12 bases between them. The CDR3 consists of 13 residues. Germline values: CDR1 KGHSH, CDR2 LQKENI. The sequence was collected from a human donor with chronic lymphocytic leukemia. The chain is built from TRBV18 and TRBJ2-3, with D tentatively TRBD1 (5 bases). The sample here was PBMCs, taken at disease progression, from a patient treated with ibrutinib. The CDR3 DNA is TGTGCCAGTTCAGGGCCTTCCACAGATACGCAGTATTTT. Its protein product is CASSGPSTDTQYF.